Listed below are T cell receptor beta chains from one sample, sequenced in a study of graft-versus-host responses after intestinal transplantation. Their specific antigens are unknown. The data were produced by immunoSEQ multiplex PCR, yet TCRdb's version contains in-frame clones alone and is incomplete. Of around 87,000 clones in the sample, approximately 90% were seen once. Source: unstimulated CD8+ T cells sorted from spleen or lymph node cells, taken before transplant. Receptors were obtained from a human donor who was the organ donor for an intestinal transplant. The CDR3 runs from the conserved cysteine through the conserved F or W. A D gene is named only where the DNA matches it firmly. Clone size is not always given. Where it is, it says once, few, many or a class for expanded clones.

>TRBV4-1|once|TRBJ2-1|TRBD1
TGCGCCAGCAGCCCGGACAGGGGGAAAGGAAGGGAGCAGTTCTTC
CASSPDRGKGREQFF
>TRBV2|medium-sized|TRBJ1-4|TRBD1
TGTGCCAGCGTCGTTTCGGGACAGCCTAATGAAAAACTGTTTTTT
CASVVSGQPNEKLFF
>TRBV7-9|-|TRBJ1-2|-
TGTGCCAGCAGCTTGCAGGGTAACTATGGCTACACCTTC
CASSLQGNYGYTF
>TRBV29-1|-|TRBJ1-1|-
TGCAGCGTTGTGTCGGGTTCTGCTTTCTTT
CSVVSGSAFF
>TRBV29-1|-|TRBJ1-2|TRBD1
TGCAGCGTTGGGCCCGGGACAGCACCTAACTATGGCTACACCTTC
CSVGPGTAPNYGYTF
>TRBV19|-|TRBJ1-2|TRBD1
TGTGCCAGTAGTATGGGGACAGGGGTTCATGGCTACACCTTC
CASSMGTGVHGYTF
>TRBV2|-|TRBJ2-7|TRBD2
TGTGCCAGCAGTGAAGCGCTTGGGACTAGCGGATATTTTCTAACCTACGAGCAGTACTTC
CASSEALGTSGYFLTYEQYF
>TRBV7-2|-|TRBJ2-7|TRBD2
TGTGCCAGCAGCTTAAGGACTAGCGGCTACGAGCAGTACTTC
CASSLRTSGYEQYF
>TRBV27|-|TRBJ1-5|-
TGTGCCAGCAGTTTCTTGGGGGCGAGCAATCAGCCCCAGCATTTT
CASSFLGASNQPQHF
>TRBV12-5|-|TRBJ1-1|-
TGTGCTAGTCAGTGGTTCGGACAGAGCACTGAAGCTTTCTTT
CASQWFGQSTEAFF
>TRBV7-9|-|TRBJ1-4|-
TGTGCCAGCAGCTTGGGGGCAGAAAAACTGTTTTTT
CASSLGAEKLFF
>TRBV7-2|-|TRBJ1-1|-
TGTGCCAGCACCCAGTTGGGGGGAGGGTACACTGAAGCTTTCTTT
CASTQLGGGYTEAFF
>TRBV27|-|TRBJ1-2|TRBD1
TGTGCCAGCGGGACAGGGGATGGCTACACCTTC
CASGTGDGYTF
>TRBV4-1|few|TRBJ1-5|-
TGCGCCAGCAGCCCCGACCGGGAATCGGGACAGCCCCAGCATTTT
CASSPDRESGQPQHF
>TRBV14|-|TRBJ1-2|-
TGTGCCAGCAGCCAAGGAGGGCGGAGTGGCTACACCTTC
CASSQGGRSGYTF
>TRBV11-2|-|TRBJ2-5|-
TGTGCCAGCAGCTTCTCCTTGCCAGTCCAAGAGACCCAGTACTTC
CASSFSLPVQETQYF
>TRBV29-1|-|TRBJ2-7|-
TGCAGCGCATCTAGTTCCTACTACGAGCAGTACTTC
CSASSSYYEQYF
>TRBV6-1|-|TRBJ1-2|TRBD1
TGTGCCAGCCGGGACAGGACCCCCTTAAACTATGGCTACACCTTC
CASRDRTPLNYGYTF
>TRBV5-6|once|TRBJ2-1|-
TGTGCCAGCAGCTTGTATGCGCATGAGCAGTTCTTC
CASSLYAHEQFF
>TRBV5-5|-|TRBJ2-2|-
TGTGCCAGCAGCTCTCTTAACACCGGGGAGCTGTTTTTT
CASSSLNTGELFF
>TRBV12-5|-|TRBJ2-7|TRBD2
TGTGCTAGTGCCCAGACTAGCGGGGGATCCTACGAGCAGTACTTC
CASAQTSGGSYEQYF
>TRBV27|-|TRBJ2-7|TRBD1
TGTGCCAGCAGTGCGGGACAGGCCTACGAGCAGTACTTC
CASSAGQAYEQYF
>TRBV19|-|TRBJ2-7|TRBD1
TGTGCCAGTAGTATTGGTCCCGGGACAGGGATCCACGAGCAGTACTTC
CASSIGPGTGIHEQYF
>TRBV5-1|-|TRBJ1-2|-
TGCGCCAGCAGCTGGTCGGGAAACTATGGCTACACCTTC
CASSWSGNYGYTF
>TRBV7-9|-|TRBJ2-1|TRBD2
TGTGCCAGCAGCTTCGTTGGGACTAACAATGAGCAGTTCTTC
CASSFVGTNNEQFF
>TRBV9|-|TRBJ1-2|-
TGTGCCAGCAGCGTAGAGAAAGGGGCGAACTATGGCTACACCTTC
CASSVEKGANYGYTF
>TRBV30|-|TRBJ1-1|TRBD1
TGTGCCTGGAGCGAGGGGGCGCCTGAAGCTTTCTTT
CAWSEGAPEAFF
>TRBV4-2|-|TRBJ2-7|TRBD2
TGTGCCAGCAGCCAAGATATTGCTAGCGGCTCCTACGAGCAGTACTTC
CASSQDIASGSYEQYF
>TRBV9|-|TRBJ1-2|-
TGTGCCAGCAGCGCACAGGTTAGATTGGATGGCTACACCTTC
CASSAQVRLDGYTF
>TRBV6-1|once|TRBJ2-1|TRBD2
TGTGCCAGCAGTGACTGGTTGCGGGGGGGGGACAATGAGCAGTTCTTC
CASSDWLRGGDNEQFF
>TRBV6-6|-|TRBJ2-1|TRBD2
TGTGCCAGCAGTTACTACCCCGGGGGGGGAAATGAGCAGTTCTTC
CASSYYPGGGNEQFF
>TRBV2|-|TRBJ1-1|-
TGTGCCAGCATCGGCGGGCGGAACACTGAAGCTTTCTTT
CASIGGRNTEAFF
>TRBV28|once|TRBJ2-7|TRBD2
TGTGCCAGCCAACCGGAACTAGCGGGGCCCATACAGTACTTC
CASQPELAGPIQYF
>TRBV4-2|-|TRBJ2-1|-
TGTGCCAGCAGCCAAGAGGCGGTGAATGAGCAGTTCTTC
CASSQEAVNEQFF
>TRBV6-4|-|TRBJ2-7|-
TGTGCCAGCAGTGACTCGGCGACAATCCGGTCCTACGAGCAGTACTTC
CASSDSATIRSYEQYF
>TRBV19|-|TRBJ2-7|TRBD2
TGTGCCACCACTAGCGGGGGCCGTCCCTACGAGCAGTACTTC
CATTSGGRPYEQYF
>TRBV5-5|-|TRBJ2-4|-
TGTGCCAGCGAGAACCCGGAGGGCAAAAACATTCAGTACTTC
CASENPEGKNIQYF
>TRBV4-1|-|TRBJ2-7|-
TGCGCCAGCAGGTACCGACTAGGCGAGACCTACGAGCAGTACTTC
CASRYRLGETYEQYF
>TRBV11-2|-|TRBJ1-2|-
TGTGCCAGCAGCCCTGGCCGGACAGCTTCGGTGTATGGCTACACCTTC
CASSPGRTASVYGYTF
>TRBV4-1|few|TRBJ1-1|-
TGCGCCAGCAGCCAAGAGGGGGGGAACACTGAAGCTTTCTTT
CASSQEGGNTEAFF
>TRBV7-2|-|TRBJ2-7|TRBD2
TGTGCCAGCAGCCTCCGGGAGGTATACGAGCAGTACTTC
CASSLREVYEQYF
>TRBV7-9|few|TRBJ1-3|-
TGTGCCAGCAGCTTGTTCAGCTCTGGAAACACCATATATTTT
CASSLFSSGNTIYF
>TRBV5-1|-|TRBJ2-1|-
TGCGCCAGCAGCTTGCAGGGGACCTACAATGAGCAGTTCTTC
CASSLQGTYNEQFF
>TRBV2|-|TRBJ2-7|-
TGTGCCAGCAGGATCCTGGGGAGCTCCGAGCAGTACTTC
CASRILGSSEQYF
>TRBV6-1|once|TRBJ1-3|-
TGTGCCAGCGTACAGAATGGAAACACCATATATTTT
CASVQNGNTIYF
>TRBV9|-|TRBJ2-1|-
TGTGCCAGCAGCACCAGCGTATCCTACAATGAGCAGTTCTTC
CASSTSVSYNEQFF
>TRBV7-9|once|TRBJ2-1|TRBD1
TGTGCCAGCAGCTTAGGACAGGGGGCAGCTGATGAGCAGTTCTTC
CASSLGQGAADEQFF
>TRBV4-3|-|TRBJ2-7|TRBD2
TGCGCCAGCAGCCTCGGGCGGGGGGGGACCTACGAGCAGTACTTC
CASSLGRGGTYEQYF
>TRBV4-2|once|TRBJ2-3|TRBD2
TGTGCCAGCAGCCAGTTACCGGGGACTAGAGGGTGGGATACGCAGTATTTT
CASSQLPGTRGWDTQYF
>TRBV6-5|-|TRBJ1-6|TRBD1
TGTGCCAGCAGTTATGGGACAGGGGCTTCTTCACCCCTCCACTTT
CASSYGTGASSPLHF
>TRBV7-8|-|TRBJ1-2|-
TGTGCCAGCAGCTCCCAGCTTAATACGGACTGGTATGGCTACACCTTC
CASSSQLNTDWYGYTF
>TRBV5-1|-|TRBJ2-7|TRBD1
TGCGCCAGCAGCGACAGACAGGGACCTACTGGGCAGTACTTC
CASSDRQGPTGQYF
>TRBV4-3|once|TRBJ1-1|TRBD1
TGCGCCAGCAGCCACCGTACAGGGGGCACTGAAGCTTTCTTT
CASSHRTGGTEAFF
>TRBV6-6|-|TRBJ1-1|TRBD1
TGTGCCAGCAGTGACTGGACAGGGGGAGTCCCTGAAGCTTTCTTT
CASSDWTGGVPEAFF
>TRBV6-4|-|TRBJ2-1|TRBD2
TGTGCCAGCAGGGAGACTAGCGGGGTTTACAATGAGCAGTTCTTC
CASRETSGVYNEQFF
>TRBV4-3|-|TRBJ2-1|-
TGCGCCAGCAGCCAGTCCAGCGGAATATACAATGAGCAGTTCTTC
CASSQSSGIYNEQFF
>TRBV10-2|-|TRBJ2-7|-
TGCGCCAGCAGTGACGGCGACAGGGAGGTTCAATTTAGCACCTACGAGCAGTACTTC
CASSDGDREVQFSTYEQYF